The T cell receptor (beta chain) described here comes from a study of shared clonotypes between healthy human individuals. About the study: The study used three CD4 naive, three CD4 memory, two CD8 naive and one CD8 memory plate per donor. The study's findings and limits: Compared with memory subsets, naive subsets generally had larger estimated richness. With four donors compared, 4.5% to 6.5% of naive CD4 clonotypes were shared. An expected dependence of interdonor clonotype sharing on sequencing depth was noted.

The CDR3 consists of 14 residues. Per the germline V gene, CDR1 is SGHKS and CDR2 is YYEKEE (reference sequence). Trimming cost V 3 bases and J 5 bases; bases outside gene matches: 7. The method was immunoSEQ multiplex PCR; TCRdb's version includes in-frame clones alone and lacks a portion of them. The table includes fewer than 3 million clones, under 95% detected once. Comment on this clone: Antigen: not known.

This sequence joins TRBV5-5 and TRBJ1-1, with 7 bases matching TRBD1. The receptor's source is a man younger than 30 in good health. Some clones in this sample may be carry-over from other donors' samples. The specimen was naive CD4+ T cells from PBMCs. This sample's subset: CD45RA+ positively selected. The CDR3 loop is CASSSTGIRTEAFF. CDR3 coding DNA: TGTGCCAGCAGCTCGACAGGGATAAGGACTGAAGCTTTCTTT.